One sample yielded the 25 T cell receptor beta chains listed below, sequenced in a study of shared clonotypes between healthy human individuals. Clones were read by immunoSEQ multiplex PCR, and TCRdb kept only the in-frame ones, dropping some. The sample carries under 2.5 million clones, 80% to 95% recorded once. What was sequenced was naive CD4+ T cells from PBMCs. Indicated subset: CD45RA+ positively selected. These receptors originate from a man younger than 35 in good health. Some clones in this sample may be carry-over from other donors' samples.

The chain uses TRBV27 and TRBJ2-1, with 10 bases lining up with TRBD2. J gave up 4 bases and V 2 bases, and 8 bases lay outside the gene matches. Germline CDR1 and CDR2: MNHEY and SMNVEV (reference sequence). The CDR3 extends over 17 amino acids. The CDR3 is CASSLRTSGAQYNEQFF. DNA of the CDR3: TGTGCCAGCAGTTTAAGGACTAGCGGAGCCCAATACAATGAGCAGTTCTTC.

CDR3 bases: TGTGCCTGGAGCAACGGGGGGGGCGAAAAACTGTTTTTT. This encodes CAWSNGGGEKLFF. This rearrangement joins TRBV30 to TRBJ1-4, with D tentatively TRBD1 (6 bases). V was cut by 3 bases and J by 8 bases, with 13 bases left in between. The CDR3 spans 13 residues. Germline V lookup: CDR1 GTSNPN, CDR2 SVGIG (reference sequence).

This clone was observed a handful of times. The chain has TRBV28 and TRBJ1-1, with D perhaps matching TRBD1 (6 bases). The ends were cut back, 5 bases at V and 0 bases at J, with 13 bases in the middle. The CDR3 spans 15 residues. Per germline, CDR1 MDHEN and CDR2 SYDVKM. The CDR3 reads CASSTGQWLNTEAFF. CDR3 nucleotide sequence: TGTGCCAGCAGTACAGGGCAGTGGTTGAACACTGAAGCTTTCTTT.

This clone was found a few times. CDR3 in amino acids: CASSQGTGDNQPQHF. CDR3 nucleotides: TGCGCCAGCAGCCAAGGGACAGGGGACAATCAGCCCCAGCATTTT. The chain is built from TRBV4-3 and TRBJ1-5; 9 nucleotides align to TRBD1. This CDR3 has 15 residues. CDR1 is LGHNA and CDR2 is YSLEER in the germline V gene. V lost 1 base to trimming and J lost 3 bases; unmatched junction nucleotides: 1.

The gene calls are TRBV28 and TRBJ1-2; TRBD1 matches at 10 bases. Germline V gene lookup returns CDR1 MDHEN and CDR2 SYDVKM. Germline trimming cut 3 bases from V and 2 bases from J; bases unmatched to any gene: 6. This CDR3 is 16 amino acids long. CDR3 loop: CASSLNPGQGNYGYTF. In nucleotides, the CDR3 is TGTGCCAGCAGTTTGAATCCGGGACAGGGGAACTATGGCTACACCTTC.

Notes on this clone: Other DNA variants within this sample encode the same CDR3. V gene TRBV7-2 combines with J gene TRBJ2-3, with D hard to call. Germline V gene data show CDR1 as SGHTA and CDR2 as FQGNSA. Trimming cost V 5 bases and J 0 bases, with 9 bases left between them. The CDR3 spans 14 residues. The DNA for the CDR3 is TGTGCCAGCAGCCCGGGTGGAAGCACAGATACGCAGTATTTT. It specifies CASSPGGSTDTQYF.

Notes on this clone: Within the sample, other DNA sequences also encode this same CDR3. The chain recombines TRBV28 with TRBJ1-2, with a possible D match to TRBD1 (6 bases). CDR3 length: 11 amino acids. Trimming left V 3 bases short and J 7 bases short, with 6 bases between. Germline CDR1 is MDHEN and CDR2 is SYDVKM. The DNA for the CDR3 is TGTGCCAGCAGTTTGGACAGTGGCTACACCTTC. Protein: CASSLDSGYTF.

The chain joins TRBV5-4 to TRBJ2-3; D is possibly TRBD2 (5 bases). Germline loops: CDR1 SGHNT, CDR2 YYREEE (reference sequence). The CDR3 consists of 15 residues. The germline V and J ends were trimmed by 2 bases and 4 bases, with 14 bases remaining between them. The DNA for the CDR3 is TGTGCCAGCAGCTTTGTCTCCGAGGGCTCAGATACGCAGTATTTT. Its translation: CASSFVSEGSDTQYF.

There are a few counts of this clone. This sample also contains other DNA sequences that code for the same CDR3. The chain joins TRBV18 to TRBJ2-2, with 8 bases that match TRBD1. This CDR3 contains 16 residues. V gave up 1 base and J gave up 3 bases; unmatched junction bases: 4. CDR1 KGHSH and CDR2 LQKENI come from the germline V gene. This chain's CDR3 is CASSPRQGADTGELFF. CDR3 DNA sequence: TGTGCCAGCTCACCACGGCAGGGGGCGGACACCGGGGAGCTGTTTTTT.

The chain combines TRBV5-1 with TRBJ1-3, with 9 bases identical to TRBD1. The CDR3 covers 16 residues. V lost 1 base and J lost 3; bases outside the gene matches: 5. Germline lookup yields CDR1 SGHRS and CDR2 YFSETQ. In DNA form, the CDR3 reads TGCGCCAGCAGCTTGTTGGGGACAGGGATTGGAAACACCATATATTTT. This encodes CASSLLGTGIGNTIYF. Together with reference TRBV5-1 and TRBJ1-3, the CDR3 gives the full variable domain: KAGVTQTPRYLIKTRGQQVTLSCSPISGHRSVSWYQQTPGQGLQFLFEYFSETQRNKGNFPGRFSGRQFSNSRSEMNVSTLELGDSALYLCASSLLGTGIGNTIYFGEGSWLTVV.

Comments on this clone: Other DNA sequences in this sample translate to the same CDR3. The J gene is TRBJ2-7, the V gene TRBV29-1; D remains unclear. The CDR3 is 12 residues long. Germline CDR1 is SQVTM and CDR2 is ANQGSEA. Trimming stripped 5 bases from V and 2 bases from J, with 10 bases between. The CDR3 spells CSVRTATYEQYF. DNA of the CDR3: TGCAGCGTTCGGACGGCCACCTACGAGCAGTACTTC.

V gene TRBV2 combines with J gene TRBJ2-1; perhaps TRBD2 as D (5 bases). This CDR3 has 16 amino acids. Trimming stripped 2 bases from V and 10 bases from J, with 21 bases between. Per germline, CDR1 SNHLY and CDR2 FYNNEI. The CDR3 DNA is TGTGCCAGCAGTGAACTTAAGAGACTACCCTTTTGGGAGCAGTTCTTC. Its translation is CASSELKRLPFWEQFF.

The rearrangement uses TRBV20-1 and TRBJ2-3; D gene unclear. Trimming took off 7 bases at V and 5 bases at J, with 7 bases between the two ends. CDR1 is DFQATT and CDR2 is SNEGSKA in the germline V gene (reference sequence). The CDR3 totals 10 residues. This CDR3 reads CSEGRDTQYF. CDR3 nucleotide sequence: TGCAGTGAGGGAAGAGATACGCAGTATTTT.

This chain connects TRBV7-2 to TRBJ2-2; no clear D gene. There are 14 residues in the CDR3. V was trimmed by 5 bases and J by 2 bases, leaving 9 bases between them. CDR1 is SGHTA and CDR2 is FQGNSA in the germline V gene. The DNA for the CDR3 is TGTGCCAGCAGCGTGAGTTTCAACACCGGGGAGCTGTTTTTT. Its protein is CASSVSFNTGELFF.

V is TRBV2 and J is TRBJ1-6; a possible D gene is TRBD1 (5 bases). This CDR3 comprises 15 residues. Per the germline V gene, CDR1 is SNHLY and CDR2 is FYNNEI. The V and J ends lost 10 bases and 3 bases respectively, with 16 bases between them. The CDR3 coding sequence is TGTGCCACCAAGACGGGGCAGATCTATAATTCACCCCTCCACTTT. Translation: CATKTGQIYNSPLHF.

The chain employs TRBV7-2 and TRBJ2-1; D gene ambiguous. Trimming removed 4 bases from V and 7 bases from J, with 11 bases in between. This CDR3 is 13 amino acids long. From germline, CDR1 is SGHTA and CDR2 FQGNSA. This CDR3 is CASSSQPLNEQFF. CDR3 coding DNA: TGTGCCAGCAGCTCCCAACCTCTAAATGAGCAGTTCTTC.

The DNA of the CDR3 is TGCGCCAGCAGCCAAGGGCCAGCGCGACAAGAGACCCAGTACTTC. It codes for CASSQGPARQETQYF. This chain uses TRBV4-3 with TRBJ2-5; D remains ambiguous. CDR3 length equals 15 residues. Germline CDR1 LGHNA, CDR2 YSLEER. V was clipped by 1 base and J by 2 bases, with 11 bases between them.

The rearrangement uses TRBV7-2 and TRBJ1-1; perhaps TRBD1 as D (6 bases). Looked up from germline, CDR1 is SGHTA and CDR2 is FQGNSA. V lost 1 base to trimming and J lost 10 bases, with 13 bases between them. The CDR3 contains 13 residues. Written as DNA, the CDR3 is TGTGCCAGCAGCTTAGAGCAGGGGTTACTAGCTTTCTTT. Protein: CASSLEQGLLAFF.

The chain carries TRBV7-3 and TRBJ2-7, with D possibly matching TRBD2 (5 bases). The length of the CDR3 is 15 residues. V dropped 5 bases and J dropped 6 bases, with 20 bases sitting between them. The germline gives CDR1 SGHTA, CDR2 FQGTGA. The CDR3 loop reads CASSPLGERRGEQYF. CDR3 sequence (DNA): TGTGCCAGCAGCCCCCTCGGGGAGAGGCGTGGCGAGCAGTACTTC. The entire variable domain, with the rest obtained from reference TRBV7-3 and TRBJ2-7, is as follows: GAGVSQTPSNKVTEKGKYVELRCDPISGHTALYWYRQSLGQGPEFLIYFQGTGAADDSGLPNDRFFAVRPEGSVSTLKIQRTERGDSAVYLCASSPLGERRGEQYFGPGTRLTVT.

The chain couples TRBV18 to TRBJ2-7; D not resolved. This CDR3 comprises 15 residues. Trimming took 3 bases from V and 1 from J, leaving 13 bases between them. From germline, CDR1 is KGHSH and CDR2 LQKENI. DNA for the CDR3: TGTGCCAGCTCACCTATTCGCGTCATTTCCTACGAGCAGTACTTC. The encoded protein is CASSPIRVISYEQYF.

This chain uses TRBV11-2 with TRBJ2-5, with D hard to call. The CDR3 contains 14 residues. The V and J ends lost 1 base and 4 bases respectively, with 10 bases between them. Germline V gives CDR1 SGHAT, CDR2 FQNNGV. The DNA of the CDR3 is TGTGCCAGCAGCTTAGTAAGGGCGTTAGAGACCCAGTACTTC. Protein sequence: CASSLVRALETQYF.

The chain joins TRBV19 to TRBJ1-5, with 10 nucleotides matching TRBD1. J gave up 5 bases and V 2 bases, and 6 bases lay outside the gene matches. Germline CDR1 LNHDA, CDR2 SQIVND (reference sequence). This CDR3 is built from 16 residues. As DNA, the CDR3 is TGTGCCAGTAGTATAATCAGGGACAGGGGATATCAGCCCCAGCATTTT. This codes for CASSIIRDRGYQPQHF.

This rearrangement joins TRBV18 to TRBJ1-3; TRBD1 is a possible D gene (6 bases). The V end lost 8 bases, the J end lost 2 bases, and 19 bases lay between the germline ends. The germline V gene has CDR1 KGHSH and CDR2 LQKENI. This CDR3 has 16 amino acids. In DNA form, the CDR3 reads TGTGCCAGCCATCGGAAGTCGGGGGGGCCTGGAAACACCATATATTTT. This codes for CASHRKSGGPGNTIYF.

This chain uses TRBV28 with TRBJ2-3, with D perhaps being TRBD1 or TRBD2 (5 bases each). Trimming stripped 3 bases from V and 3 bases from J, with 19 bases between. The CDR3 loop spans 17 amino acids. Looked up from germline, CDR1 is MDHEN and CDR2 is SYDVKM. CDR3: CASSFGTLGPETDTQYF. The CDR3 nucleotides are TGTGCCAGCAGTTTTGGGACCTTAGGTCCAGAAACAGATACGCAGTATTTT.

The chain employs TRBV6-5 and TRBJ1-5, with D possibly TRBD1 on 6 matching bases. Germline CDR1 and CDR2: MNHEY and SVGAGI. Between the trimmed V and J ends, which lost 6 bases and 3 bases, there was a span of 15 bases. This CDR3 is built from 15 residues. CDR3 sequence reads: CASSPFTGTNQPQHF. The CDR3 coding sequence is TGTGCCAGCAGCCCCTTCACAGGGACCAATCAGCCCCAGCATTTT.